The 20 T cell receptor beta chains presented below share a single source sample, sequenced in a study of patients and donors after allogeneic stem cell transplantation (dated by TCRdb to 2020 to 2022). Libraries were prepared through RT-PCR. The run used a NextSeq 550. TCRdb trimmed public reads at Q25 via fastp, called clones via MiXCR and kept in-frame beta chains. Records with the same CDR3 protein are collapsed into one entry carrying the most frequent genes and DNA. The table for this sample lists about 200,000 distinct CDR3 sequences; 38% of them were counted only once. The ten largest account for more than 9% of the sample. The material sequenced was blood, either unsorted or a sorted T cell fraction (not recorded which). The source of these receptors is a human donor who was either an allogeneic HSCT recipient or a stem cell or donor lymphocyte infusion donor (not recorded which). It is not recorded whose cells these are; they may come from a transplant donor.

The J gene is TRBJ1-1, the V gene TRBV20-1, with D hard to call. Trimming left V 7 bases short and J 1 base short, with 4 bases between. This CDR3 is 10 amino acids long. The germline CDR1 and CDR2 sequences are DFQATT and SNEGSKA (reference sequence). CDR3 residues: CSVANTEAFF. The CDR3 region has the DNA TGCAGTGTGGCGAACACTGAAGCTTTCTTT.

CDR3 protein: CASSSAGGYEKLFF. The CDR3 region has the DNA TGTGCCAGCAGCTCGGCCGGAGGTTATGAAAAACTGTTTTTT. The chain uses TRBV28 and TRBJ1-4; D not certain. Trimming took off 6 bases at V and 6 bases at J, with 14 bases between the two ends. Germline V gene data show CDR1 as MDHEN and CDR2 as SYDVKM. The CDR3 loop spans 14 amino acids. The complete variable domain, with remaining parts taken from reference TRBV28 and TRBJ1-4, reads DVKVTQSSRYLVKRTGEKVFLECVQDMDHENMFWYRQDPGLGLRLIYFSYDVKMKEKGDIPEGYSVSREKKERFSLILESASTNQTSMYLCASSSAGGYEKLFFGSGTQLSVL.

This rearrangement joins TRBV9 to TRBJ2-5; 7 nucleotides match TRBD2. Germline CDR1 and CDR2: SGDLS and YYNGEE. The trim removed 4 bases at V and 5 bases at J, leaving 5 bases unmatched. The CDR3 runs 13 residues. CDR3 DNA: TGTGCCAGCAGCTTTGGACTAGGGGAGACCCAGTACTTC. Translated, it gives CASSFGLGETQYF.

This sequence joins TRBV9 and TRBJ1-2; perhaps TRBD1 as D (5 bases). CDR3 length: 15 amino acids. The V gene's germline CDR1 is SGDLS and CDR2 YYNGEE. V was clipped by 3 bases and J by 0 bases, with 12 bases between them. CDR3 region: CASSAAGVANYGYTF. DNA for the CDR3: TGTGCCAGCAGCGCCGCGGGGGTAGCTAACTATGGCTACACCTTC.

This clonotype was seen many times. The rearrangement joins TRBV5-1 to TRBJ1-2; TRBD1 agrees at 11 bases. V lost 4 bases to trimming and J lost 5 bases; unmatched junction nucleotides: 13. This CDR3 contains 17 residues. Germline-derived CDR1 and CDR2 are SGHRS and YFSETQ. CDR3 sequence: CASSLRTGGARAYGYTF. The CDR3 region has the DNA TGCGCCAGCAGCCTACGGACAGGGGGCGCGAGGGCATATGGCTACACCTTC. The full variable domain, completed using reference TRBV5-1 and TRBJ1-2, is KAGVTQTPRYLIKTRGQQVTLSCSPISGHRSVSWYQQTPGQGLQFLFEYFSETQRNKGNFPGRFSGRQFSNSRSEMNVSTLELGDSALYLCASSLRTGGARAYGYTFGSGTRLTVV.

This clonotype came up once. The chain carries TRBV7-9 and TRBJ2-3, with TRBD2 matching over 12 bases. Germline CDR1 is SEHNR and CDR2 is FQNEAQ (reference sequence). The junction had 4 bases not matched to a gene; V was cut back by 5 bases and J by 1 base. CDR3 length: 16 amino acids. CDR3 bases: TGTGCCAGCAGCACCCGGACTAGCGGGGGCACAGATACGCAGTATTTT. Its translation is CASSTRTSGGTDTQYF.

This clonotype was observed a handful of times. In nucleotides, the CDR3 is TGTGCCATCAGTGAGGGAAGGGCCTCTGGAAACACCATATATTTT. Its translation: CAISEGRASGNTIYF. J is TRBJ1-3 and V is TRBV10-3; D uncertain. Germline-derived CDR1 and CDR2 are ENHRY and SYGVKD. V was pared by 2 bases and J by 0 bases, with 8 bases between. The CDR3 covers 15 residues.

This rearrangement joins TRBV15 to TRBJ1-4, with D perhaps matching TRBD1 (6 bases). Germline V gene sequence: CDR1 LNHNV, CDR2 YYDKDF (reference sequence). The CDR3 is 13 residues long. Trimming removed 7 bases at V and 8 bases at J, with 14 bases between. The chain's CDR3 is CATTGTYQEKLFF. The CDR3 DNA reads TGTGCCACCACCGGGACATATCAAGAAAAACTGTTTTTT.

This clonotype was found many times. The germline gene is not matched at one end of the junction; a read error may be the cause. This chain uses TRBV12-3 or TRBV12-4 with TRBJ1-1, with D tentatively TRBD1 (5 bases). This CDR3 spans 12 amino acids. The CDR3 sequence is CASSLPRGQGLF. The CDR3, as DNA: TGTGCCAGCAGTTTACCTCGTGGGCAGGGCTTATTT.

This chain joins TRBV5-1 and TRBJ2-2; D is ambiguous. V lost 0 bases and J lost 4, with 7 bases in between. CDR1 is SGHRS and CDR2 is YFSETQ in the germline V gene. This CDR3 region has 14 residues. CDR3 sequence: CASSLERTTGELFF. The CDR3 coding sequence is TGCGCCAGCAGCTTGGAACGGACCACCGGGGAGCTGTTTTTT.

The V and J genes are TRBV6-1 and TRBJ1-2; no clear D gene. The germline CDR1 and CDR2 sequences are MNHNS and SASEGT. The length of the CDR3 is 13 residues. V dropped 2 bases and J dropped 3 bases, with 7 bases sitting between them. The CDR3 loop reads CASSETRDYGYTF. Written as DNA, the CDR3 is TGTGCCAGCAGTGAAACCCGGGACTATGGCTACACCTTC.

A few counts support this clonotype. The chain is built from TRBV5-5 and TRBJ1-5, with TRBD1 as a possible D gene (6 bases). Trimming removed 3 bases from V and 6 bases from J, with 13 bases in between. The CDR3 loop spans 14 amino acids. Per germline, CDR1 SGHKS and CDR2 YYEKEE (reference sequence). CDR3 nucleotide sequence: TGTGCCAGCAGCTCCGGGACAAATGGTCAGCCCCAGCATTTT. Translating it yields CASSSGTNGQPQHF.

The CDR3 spells CASSLALDSGTYEQYF. CDR3 coding DNA: TGTGCCAGCAGCTTAGCGCTTGATTCTGGGACCTACGAGCAGTACTTC. This chain uses TRBV7-8 with TRBJ2-7; D is uncertain. The CDR3 consists of 16 residues. Deletions cut 0 bases from V and 2 bases from J, with 14 bases between. The V gene's germline CDR1 is SGHVS and CDR2 FQNEAQ. The full variable domain, in which reference TRBV7-8 and TRBJ2-7 provide the parts outside the CDR3, is GAGVSQSPRYKVAKRGQDVALRCDPISGHVSLFWYQQALGQGPEFLTYFQNEAQLDKSGLPSDRFFAERPEGSVSTLKIQRTQQEDSAVYLCASSLALDSGTYEQYFGPGTRLTVT.

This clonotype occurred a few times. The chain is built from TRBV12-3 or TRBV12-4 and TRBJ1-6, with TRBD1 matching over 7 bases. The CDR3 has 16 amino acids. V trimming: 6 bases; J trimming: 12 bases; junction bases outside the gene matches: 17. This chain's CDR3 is CASRPSRQGQIGPLHF. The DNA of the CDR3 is TGTGCCAGCAGACCATCCCGACAGGGTCAGATAGGACCCCTCCACTTT.

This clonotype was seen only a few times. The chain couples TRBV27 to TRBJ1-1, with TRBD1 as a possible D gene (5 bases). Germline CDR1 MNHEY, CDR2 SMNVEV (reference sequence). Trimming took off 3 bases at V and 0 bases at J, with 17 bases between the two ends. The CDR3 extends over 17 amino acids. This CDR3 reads CASSLKSLGRLNTEAFF. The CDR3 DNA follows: TGTGCCAGCAGTTTGAAGAGCTTGGGACGGCTGAACACTGAAGCTTTCTTT.

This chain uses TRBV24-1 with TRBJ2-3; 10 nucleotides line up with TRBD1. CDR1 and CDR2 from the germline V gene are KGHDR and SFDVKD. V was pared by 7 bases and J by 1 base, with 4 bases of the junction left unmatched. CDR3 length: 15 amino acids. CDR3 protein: CATSHGQGGTDTQYF. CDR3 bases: TGTGCCACCAGCCACGGACAGGGGGGCACAGATACGCAGTATTTT.

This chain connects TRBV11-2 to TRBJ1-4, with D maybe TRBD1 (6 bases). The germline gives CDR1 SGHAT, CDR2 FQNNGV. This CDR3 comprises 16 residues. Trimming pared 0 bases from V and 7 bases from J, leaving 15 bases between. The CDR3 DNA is TGTGCCAGCAGCTTAGACGGACAGCTCAGGGGTGAAAAACTGTTTTTT. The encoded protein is CASSLDGQLRGEKLFF.

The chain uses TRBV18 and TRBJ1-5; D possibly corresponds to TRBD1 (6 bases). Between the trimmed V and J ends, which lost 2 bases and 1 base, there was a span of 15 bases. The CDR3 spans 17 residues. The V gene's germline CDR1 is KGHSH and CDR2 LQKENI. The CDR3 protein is CASSPDLGAGSNQPQHF. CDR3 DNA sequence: TGTGCCAGCTCACCAGATTTGGGGGCCGGCAGCAATCAGCCCCAGCATTTT.

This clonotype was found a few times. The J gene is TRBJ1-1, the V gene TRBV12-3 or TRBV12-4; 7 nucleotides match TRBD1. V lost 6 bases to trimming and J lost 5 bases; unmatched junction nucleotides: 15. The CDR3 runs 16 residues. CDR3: CASRLNWRGRVTEAFF. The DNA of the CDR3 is TGTGCCAGCAGGCTGAACTGGAGGGGGCGCGTTACTGAAGCTTTCTTT.

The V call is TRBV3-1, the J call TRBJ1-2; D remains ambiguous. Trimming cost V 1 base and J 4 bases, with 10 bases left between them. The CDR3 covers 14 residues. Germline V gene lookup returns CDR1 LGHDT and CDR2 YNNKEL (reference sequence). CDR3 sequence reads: CASSQGREGYGYTF. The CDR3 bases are TGTGCCAGCAGCCAAGGGAGGGAAGGCTATGGCTACACCTTC.